Below, one T cell receptor (beta chain) is given with its context. Its antigen is still unknown. This record belongs to a study of OX40 agonist ivuxolimab in advanced cancers. Sequencing used immunoSEQ multiplex PCR; TCRdb keeps in-frame clones, though not all of them. The sample shows about 20,000 clones, approximately 70% of them seen only once. CDR1 is WNHNN, CDR2 SYGVQD, per germline (reference sequence). This CDR3 region has 13 residues. V lost 4 bases and J lost 6, with 11 bases in between. Study results and limitations: The 0.1-3.0 mg/kg partial responders had among the lowest clonal expansion. In the expanded peripheral T cells, antigen specificity was never determined.

The rearrangement links TRBV10-1 to TRBJ2-3; no clear D gene. This TCR was sampled from an adult with an advanced solid tumor such as melanoma, head and neck, liver or kidney cancer. Material: CD4+ or CD8+ T cells sorted from blood, obtained in a trial of the OX40 agonist ivuxolimab. This chain's CDR3 is CASSGSSRDTQYF. CDR3 coding DNA: TGCGCCAGCAGTGGCTCCTCAAGGGATACGCAGTATTTT.